Shown below are 4 T cell receptor beta chains from a single sample sequenced in a study of PD-1 blockade in classical Hodgkin lymphoma. The method was immunoSEQ multiplex PCR; TCRdb's version includes in-frame clones alone and lacks a portion of them. The data contain some 90,000 clones, around four fifths of them singletons. Regarding time point: cycle 4 day 1 (C4D1), after around six weeks of nivolumab. No patient escaped relapse after autologous stem cell transplantation, and brentuximab vedotin exposure varied. The sequences come from peripheral blood mononuclear cells (PBMCs), collected before the fourth cycle of nivolumab. The origin of the receptors is a human donor with classical Hodgkin lymphoma.

The chain couples TRBV6-6 to TRBJ1-5; D is perhaps TRBD1 (6 bases). Germline V CDR1 and CDR2: MNHNY, SVGAGI (reference sequence). Trimming shortened V by 8 bases and J by 0 bases, and 8 bases separated the two germline ends. This CDR3 spans 13 amino acids. The CDR3 spells CASQDSSNQPQHF. DNA of the CDR3: TGTGCCAGCCAGGACAGTAGCAATCAGCCCCAGCATTTT.

This chain uses TRBV6-5 with TRBJ1-3; D gene unclear. Germline V lookup: CDR1 MNHEY, CDR2 SVGAGI. The CDR3 totals 12 residues. Trimming cost V 5 bases and J 8 bases, with 10 bases left between them. CDR3 coding DNA: TGTGCCAGCAGTGATAAAGCGGACACCATATATTTT. Amino acid sequence: CASSDKADTIYF.

CDR3 sequence reads: CASRLAGAGEQYF. DNA for the CDR3: TGCGCCAGCCGACTAGCGGGGGCAGGAGAGCAGTACTTC. The chain has TRBV10-2 and TRBJ2-7; 12 nucleotides line up with TRBD2. Trimming took 8 bases from V and 7 from J; bases not matched to a gene: 6. CDR3 size: 13 residues. The germline CDR1 and CDR2 sequences are WSHSY and SAAADI.

J is TRBJ1-4 and V is TRBV19, with D maybe TRBD1 (6 bases). The CDR3 is 14 residues long. Germline values: CDR1 LNHDA, CDR2 SQIVND (reference sequence). Deletions cut 6 bases from V and 0 bases from J, with 8 bases between. CDR3 coding DNA: TGTGCCAGTAGGAGGACAGCAACTAATGAAAAACTGTTTTTT. Its protein is CASRRTATNEKLFF.